These T cell receptor beta chains were read from a single sample in a study of T cell responses to AZD1222 COVID-19 vaccine. Clones were sequenced by immunoSEQ multiplex PCR, and TCRdb holds only the in-frame ones, with some missing. Found here are about 180,000 clones, around 89% of them singletons; the top ten hold 25% to 30%. The specimen comprised peripheral blood, sampled 28 days after the second AZD1222 dose. The receptors shown here come from an adult who received the AZD1222 COVID-19 vaccine. Both conserved end residues are part of each CDR3. The order of the fields is clone size, V gene, J gene, D gene, CDR3 DNA, CDR3 protein. D genes are given only for firm matches. Clone size is not always given. Where it is, it says once, few, many or a class for expanded clones.

clone size: .
V gene: TRBV28
J gene: TRBJ2-1
D gene: .
CDR3 DNA: TGTGCCAGCAGTTTACCCGGGGGCTACAATGAGCAGTTCTTC
CDR3 protein: CASSLPGGYNEQFF

clone size: .
V gene: TRBV28
J gene: TRBJ1-1
D gene: .
CDR3 DNA: TGTGCCAGCAGTCTGGGGACGGGGAACACTGAAGCTTTCTTT
CDR3 protein: CASSLGTGNTEAFF

clone size: .
V gene: TRBV4-1
J gene: TRBJ1-1
D gene: .
CDR3 DNA: TGCGCCAGCAGCCCAAGCGGGGGCACTGAAGCTTTCTTT
CDR3 protein: CASSPSGGTEAFF

clone size: .
V gene: TRBV5-4
J gene: TRBJ1-1
D gene: TRBD1
CDR3 DNA: TGTGCCAGCAGCTTTCCGAGGACAGGGGGCACTGAAGCTTTCTTT
CDR3 protein: CASSFPRTGGTEAFF

clone size: few
V gene: TRBV6-2/TRBV6-3
J gene: TRBJ1-5
D gene: TRBD1
CDR3 DNA: TGTGCCAGCAGTTACTCCAGGGGGGGGCAGGCAGGCAATCAGCCCCAGCATTTT
CDR3 protein: CASSYSRGGQAGNQPQHF

clone size: .
V gene: TRBV19
J gene: TRBJ1-2
D gene: TRBD1
CDR3 DNA: TGTGCCAGTAGTATGACAGGGAATTATGGCTACACCTTC
CDR3 protein: CASSMTGNYGYTF

clone size: .
V gene: TRBV7-2
J gene: TRBJ2-2
D gene: TRBD1
CDR3 DNA: TGTGCCAGCAGCTCGGACAGGGGCACCGGGGAGCTGTTTTTT
CDR3 protein: CASSSDRGTGELFF

clone size: .
V gene: TRBV13
J gene: TRBJ2-7
D gene: TRBD1
CDR3 DNA: TGTGCCAGCAGCTCCTCCGGGACAGGGGACCACGAGCAGTACTTC
CDR3 protein: CASSSSGTGDHEQYF

clone size: .
V gene: TRBV28
J gene: TRBJ1-1
D gene: .
CDR3 DNA: TGTGCCAGCAAGATTTTGGACAGTGGGGACACTGAAGCTTTCTTT
CDR3 protein: CASKILDSGDTEAFF

clone size: .
V gene: TRBV11-3
J gene: TRBJ2-2
D gene: .
CDR3 DNA: TGTGCCAGCAGCTTAGCTTGGGACACCGGGGAGCTGTTTTTT
CDR3 protein: CASSLAWDTGELFF

clone size: few
V gene: TRBV4-1
J gene: TRBJ1-5
D gene: .
CDR3 DNA: TGCGCCAGCAGCCAAGTCGAGGGCTCGCCCCAGCATTTT
CDR3 protein: CASSQVEGSPQHF

clone size: .
V gene: TRBV11-3
J gene: TRBJ1-1
D gene: .
CDR3 DNA: TGTGCCAGCAGCTCCACAACGGGGGGGAACACTGAAGCTTTCTTT
CDR3 protein: CASSSTTGGNTEAFF

clone size: .
V gene: TRBV21-1
J gene: TRBJ2-1
D gene: .
CDR3 DNA: TGTGCCAGCAGCAACCGACAGGAGTCCCCGGGGCAGTTCTTC
CDR3 protein: CASSNRQESPGQFF

clone size: .
V gene: TRBV5-6
J gene: TRBJ1-1
D gene: TRBD1
CDR3 DNA: TGTGCCAGCAGCACCACAGGGGGCTGGACTGAAGCTTTCTTT
CDR3 protein: CASSTTGGWTEAFF

clone size: few
V gene: TRBV27
J gene: TRBJ2-2
D gene: TRBD1
CDR3 DNA: TGTGCCAGCAGTTCCCGGACAGGGCTCACCGGGGAGCTGTTTTTT
CDR3 protein: CASSSRTGLTGELFF

clone size: .
V gene: TRBV11-3
J gene: TRBJ2-2
D gene: TRBD2
CDR3 DNA: TGTGCCAGCAGCACGGGAGGTTTGAAGGGGGAGCTGTTTTTT
CDR3 protein: CASSTGGLKGELFF

clone size: .
V gene: TRBV7-9
J gene: TRBJ1-6
D gene: .
CDR3 DNA: TGTGCCGGGGAGCATTCACCCCTCCACTTT
CDR3 protein: CAGEHSPLHF

clone size: .
V gene: TRBV27
J gene: TRBJ1-4
D gene: TRBD1
CDR3 DNA: TGTGCCAGCAGTGCGTGGGACAGGGGGCTAACTAATGAAAAACTGTTTTTT
CDR3 protein: CASSAWDRGLTNEKLFF

clone size: .
V gene: TRBV28
J gene: TRBJ2-3
D gene: TRBD2
CDR3 DNA: TGTGCCAGCAGCAGCGGGACTCTTGATACGCAGTATTTT
CDR3 protein: CASSSGTLDTQYF

clone size: .
V gene: TRBV3-1/TRBV3-2
J gene: TRBJ2-1
D gene: .
CDR3 DNA: TGTGCCAGCAGCCTTTACAGGGACGATGAGCAGTTCTTC
CDR3 protein: CASSLYRDDEQFF

clone size: .
V gene: TRBV7-2
J gene: TRBJ2-1
D gene: .
CDR3 DNA: TGTGCCAGCAGCCCTCGTCAGGGCGGGCAAAATGAGCAGTTCTTC
CDR3 protein: CASSPRQGGQNEQFF

clone size: .
V gene: TRBV4-2
J gene: TRBJ2-7
D gene: TRBD2
CDR3 DNA: TGTGCCAGCAGCCAAGAAAGTGCAAGGGGGACTAGCGGCAACTACGAGCAGTACTTC
CDR3 protein: CASSQESARGTSGNYEQYF

clone size: once
V gene: TRBV5-1
J gene: TRBJ2-1
D gene: .
CDR3 DNA: TGCGCCAGCAGCTTGGGTAGCGGAGCCTACAATGAGCAGTTCTTC
CDR3 protein: CASSLGSGAYNEQFF

clone size: .
V gene: TRBV7-2
J gene: TRBJ2-1
D gene: TRBD2
CDR3 DNA: TGTGCCAGCAGCTTAGATTCACTAGCGGGAAGTGAGCAGTTCTTC
CDR3 protein: CASSLDSLAGSEQFF

clone size: .
V gene: TRBV30
J gene: TRBJ1-2
D gene: .
CDR3 DNA: TGTGCCTGGGGACCGTCGGATGGCTACACCTTC
CDR3 protein: CAWGPSDGYTF

clone size: .
V gene: TRBV6-1
J gene: TRBJ2-5
D gene: TRBD2
CDR3 DNA: TGTGCCAGCAGTGATAGCGGGAGAGAGACCCAGTACTTC
CDR3 protein: CASSDSGRETQYF

clone size: .
V gene: TRBV28
J gene: TRBJ2-2
D gene: TRBD1
CDR3 DNA: TGTGCCAGCAGTCGACAGGGGTTGAGCACCGGGGAGCTGTTTTTT
CDR3 protein: CASSRQGLSTGELFF

clone size: many
V gene: TRBV5-8
J gene: TRBJ2-1
D gene: TRBD1
CDR3 DNA: TGTGCCAGCAGCACCGGGACAGGGCACAATGAGCAGTTCTTC
CDR3 protein: CASSTGTGHNEQFF

clone size: .
V gene: TRBV19
J gene: TRBJ2-7
D gene: .
CDR3 DNA: TGTGCCAGTAGTATAATGCCCAAGAGGGAGCAGTACTTC
CDR3 protein: CASSIMPKREQYF

clone size: once
V gene: TRBV7-3
J gene: TRBJ2-1
D gene: TRBD2
CDR3 DNA: TGTGCCAGCAGCTTATGGACTAGCGGGAGGATGGACAATGAGCAGTTCTTC
CDR3 protein: CASSLWTSGRMDNEQFF

clone size: .
V gene: TRBV3-1/TRBV3-2
J gene: TRBJ2-1
D gene: TRBD1
CDR3 DNA: TGTGCCAGCAGCCTGGGACAGGGGAGGAATGAGCAGTTCTTC
CDR3 protein: CASSLGQGRNEQFF

clone size: .
V gene: TRBV7-2
J gene: TRBJ2-1
D gene: TRBD2
CDR3 DNA: TGTGCCAGCAGCACGGGACTATTGAAGGGTGAGCAGTTCTTC
CDR3 protein: CASSTGLLKGEQFF

clone size: once
V gene: TRBV5-1
J gene: TRBJ2-3
D gene: .
CDR3 DNA: TGCGCCAGCAGCTTGGAACGGGAGCAGTATTTT
CDR3 protein: CASSLEREQYF

clone size: .
V gene: TRBV9
J gene: TRBJ2-5
D gene: TRBD1
CDR3 DNA: TGTGCCAGCAGCGCGACCCCCGGGACAGGGGGCCGAGAGACCCAGTACTTC
CDR3 protein: CASSATPGTGGRETQYF

clone size: .
V gene: TRBV4-3
J gene: TRBJ1-5
D gene: TRBD1
CDR3 DNA: TGCGCCAGCAGCCAAGATGGATTGGGGACAGGGAAGCAGCCCCAGCATTTT
CDR3 protein: CASSQDGLGTGKQPQHF

clone size: .
V gene: TRBV24-1
J gene: TRBJ2-2
D gene: .
CDR3 DNA: TGTGCCACCAGGGACAGCCCGAACACCGGGGAGCTGTTTTTT
CDR3 protein: CATRDSPNTGELFF

clone size: .
V gene: TRBV27
J gene: TRBJ2-1
D gene: .
CDR3 DNA: TGTGCCAGCAGTTCAGGGTTCAATGAGCAGTTCTTC
CDR3 protein: CASSSGFNEQFF

clone size: .
V gene: TRBV5-1
J gene: TRBJ2-2
D gene: .
CDR3 DNA: TGCGCCAGCAGCTTGACTGAGAACACCGGGGAGCTGTTTTTT
CDR3 protein: CASSLTENTGELFF

clone size: .
V gene: TRBV5-1
J gene: TRBJ2-2
D gene: TRBD1
CDR3 DNA: TGCGCCAGCAGCGTTCCAGGGGGTGACGCCGGGGAGCTGTTTTTT
CDR3 protein: CASSVPGGDAGELFF

clone size: .
V gene: TRBV20-1
J gene: TRBJ2-7
D gene: .
CDR3 DNA: TGCAGTGCCCGGTTTTCCTACGAGCAGTACTTC
CDR3 protein: CSARFSYEQYF

clone size: .
V gene: TRBV28
J gene: TRBJ2-3
D gene: TRBD2
CDR3 DNA: TGTGCCAGCAGGGGGGGGAGGGCCGCGGATACGCAGTATTTT
CDR3 protein: CASRGGRAADTQYF

clone size: few
V gene: TRBV27
J gene: TRBJ1-2
D gene: .
CDR3 DNA: TGTGCCAGTCCCGGGGTGGGTGGCTACACCTTC
CDR3 protein: CASPGVGGYTF

clone size: .
V gene: TRBV7-2
J gene: TRBJ2-7
D gene: TRBD1
CDR3 DNA: TGTGCCAGCAGCTCCGGAGACAGGGCTCTATCCTACGAGCAGTACTTC
CDR3 protein: CASSSGDRALSYEQYF

clone size: .
V gene: TRBV11-2
J gene: TRBJ2-7
D gene: TRBD1
CDR3 DNA: TGTGCCAGCAGCGGAGGGACAGGGCGCTACGAGCAGTACTTC
CDR3 protein: CASSGGTGRYEQYF

clone size: .
V gene: TRBV24-1
J gene: TRBJ2-3
D gene: .
CDR3 DNA: TGTGCCACCAGTGACCCGAGTGACAGACCTCCTAGCACAGATACGCAGTATTTT
CDR3 protein: CATSDPSDRPPSTDTQYF

clone size: .
V gene: TRBV27
J gene: TRBJ2-3
D gene: TRBD1
CDR3 DNA: TGTGCCAGCTGGGACAGTGCCTCAGATACGCAGTATTTT
CDR3 protein: CASWDSASDTQYF

clone size: .
V gene: TRBV6-6
J gene: TRBJ2-6
D gene: .
CDR3 DNA: TGTGCCAGCAGTCCGGACACCCCTGGGGCCAACGTCCTGACTTTC
CDR3 protein: CASSPDTPGANVLTF

clone size: .
V gene: TRBV11-3
J gene: TRBJ2-1
D gene: .
CDR3 DNA: TGTGCCAGCAGCTTAGTAGAGGGAGGCTACAATGAGCAGTTCTTC
CDR3 protein: CASSLVEGGYNEQFF

clone size: .
V gene: TRBV5-1
J gene: TRBJ1-2
D gene: TRBD1
CDR3 DNA: TGCGCCAGCAGCTCGACAGGGGATGGGGGAAACTATGGCTACACCTTC
CDR3 protein: CASSSTGDGGNYGYTF

clone size: .
V gene: TRBV2
J gene: TRBJ1-1
D gene: TRBD1
CDR3 DNA: TGTGCCAGCAGTCCCAGGGGGTTTACTGAAGCTTTCTTT
CDR3 protein: CASSPRGFTEAFF

clone size: .
V gene: TRBV30
J gene: TRBJ1-4
D gene: TRBD1
CDR3 DNA: TGTGCCTGGAGACAGGGGGGAAATGAAAAACTGTTTTTT
CDR3 protein: CAWRQGGNEKLFF

clone size: .
V gene: TRBV15
J gene: TRBJ2-1
D gene: .
CDR3 DNA: TGTGCCACCAGCAGAGATCTAGTGGTGGGTGAGCAGTTCTTC
CDR3 protein: CATSRDLVVGEQFF

clone size: .
V gene: TRBV10-3
J gene: TRBJ2-1
D gene: .
CDR3 DNA: TGTGCCATCAGTGAGAACCTCTCCTACAATGAGCAGTTCTTC
CDR3 protein: CAISENLSYNEQFF

clone size: .
V gene: TRBV19
J gene: TRBJ1-5
D gene: .
CDR3 DNA: TGTGCCAGTAACGACCCCCGGAACAGCCATCAGCCCCAGCATTTT
CDR3 protein: CASNDPRNSHQPQHF

clone size: .
V gene: TRBV4-2
J gene: TRBJ1-5
D gene: .
CDR3 DNA: TGTGCCAGCAGCCAGGGGGCCTGGGGAAGGGGAATTGGTCAGCCCCAGCATTTT
CDR3 protein: CASSQGAWGRGIGQPQHF